This T cell receptor beta chain was observed in a study of beta chain features in type 1 diabetes (dated by TCRdb to the late 2010s). A note on the overall study: Mean age, gender distribution, total cell number and subset yield did not differ between patients and healthy donors. Regulatory and stem cell-like memory subsets were isolated from only 8 patients and about eight healthy donors, whereas naive and central memory subsets came from all 30 or so donors. In the study, recently diagnosed type 1 diabetes patients and matched healthy donors were compared on the TCRB repertoires of their sorted circulating CD4+ T cell subsets. A total of about 100,000,000 sorted cells were examined across all samples, and RNA yield correlated strongly with the number of cells per subset.

A single peripheral blood draw of about 116 mL on average was collected from each donor into heparinised tubes. Using a panel that included CD45RO, CCR7, CD25, CD127, CD95 and CD27, naive, central memory, regulatory and stem cell-like memory CD4+ T cells were sorted on a BD FACSAria II. A purity above 98% was achieved for all sorted populations. PBMCs were separated immediately by Lymphoprep density gradient centrifugation and were stained directly, without being cultured. Samples were stained and sorted in pairs, with one healthy donor and one patient per experiment, so that batch effects were minimized. All of the isolated RNA was reverse transcribed with the High Capacity cDNA Reverse Transcription Kit, so expressed TCRB transcripts were sequenced. Deep immunoSEQ sequencing was applied to naive, central memory and regulatory T cell samples, giving an average of approximately 3.8 million total reads per sample. After sorted cells were lysed in RLT buffer, RNA was extracted with DNase-treated RNeasy Micro or Mini kits, with the choice depending on cell number. Each cell subset was processed on its own to prevent cross-contamination, while patient and healthy donor samples were processed together. The immunoSEQ multiplex PCR was used to amplify TCRB sequences from cDNA, yielding 87-bp fragments that span the CDR3 region. Amplicons were sequenced on the Illumina HiSeq platform. On the study's bioinformatics: PCR bias was corrected computationally using synthetic template baselines, and reads within Hamming distance 2 were collapsed, with unmergeable singletons discarded. By aligning reads against IMGT, V, D and J genes, CDR3 length, and insertions or deletions at six rearrangement sites were assigned. Within each subset, clonotype counts were normalized to the number of sorted cells before true diversity and Gini coefficients were calculated with the tcR R package. The overlap coefficient, calculated on TCRB nucleotide sequences, was used to measure repertoire sharing. Out-of-frame TCRB sequences from naive cells were analyzed as a proxy for the pre-selection repertoire. TCRdb took this table from immuneACCESS and kept in-frame rearrangements with V and J called. Such tables lack part of the clones; where checked against another copy, unresolved V genes explain under half of the gap, and the rest is unexplained. That table supplies the V and J calls and clone size; D and trimming were determined from the DNA. This sample gives 500,000 to 800,000 clones in total; around an eighth of them show up just once. The ten largest clones take up over 0.1% of the sample.

Points the paper makes about the study in general: Because small numbers of individuals were included in the HLA sub-analyses, any influence of HLA type on TCRB rearrangement was left unresolved. Because cDNA rather than genomic DNA was sequenced, highly expressing activated cells could have been over-represented, although no difference in activation and CD3 levels was found between groups. Naive, central memory and regulatory TCRB repertoires appeared more similar among patients than among healthy donors. Shorter templates might be favored by PCR, yet because patient and control samples were amplified and corrected together, any such skew would affect both groups equally. Type 1 diabetes patients showed a moderate but significant shortening of TCRB CDR3 length in all four CD4+ subsets. Patients with type 1 diabetes made fewer insertions and deleted more nucleotides at VDJ recombination sites, implying thymic rearrangement abnormalities.

A few counts support this clone. Its antigen target is currently unknown. Base quality data are lacking; no much larger clone is found one base away. From the cysteine through the phenylalanine, the CDR3 covers 15 amino acids. The sequence is cut down to CDR3 DNA, 45 bases in frame from base 1. V lost 0 bases and J lost 6 bases; the stretch between them is 11 bases long. The germline V gene encodes CDR1 LGHNA and CDR2 YSLEER. The chain is made from TRBV4-3 and TRBJ2-2; the D gene is perhaps TRBD1, on 5 matching bases. This TCR came from a man aged 25-45 years with type 1 diabetes. The specimen was naive CD4+ T cells from blood. What the cell subset or site label conveys for this sample: true naive CD4+ T cells. The nucleotide sequence reads TGCGCCAGCAGCCAAGAGGTGCAGGGCCCCGGGGAGCTGTTTTTT. This codes for CASSQEVQGPGELFF.